This TCR beta chain was recorded in a study of persistence of HIV-infected CD4 T cells. Overlapping HIV-1 Gag 15-mer peptides at around 0.91 ug per peptide per mL were used. Sorting of responding CD4+ T cells relied on upregulated CD40 ligand together with CD69. Germline CDR1 MNHNS, CDR2 SASEGT. The CDR3 totals 15 residues. In the case of this clone: Its specificity is unknown. Relative to the germline gene, one junction end is altered; a read error may explain this.

The libraries were made with immunoSEQ version 4 in survey mode. Assay: immunoSEQ multiplex PCR; the TCRdb copy retains only in-frame clones and omits some. This repertoire shows about 30,000 clones, roughly 71% found once; its top ten account for more than 1.2%. The V call is TRBV6-1, the J call TRBJ1-5; possibly TRBD1 for D (6 bases). Specimen: CD4+ T cells sorted from PBMCs after roughly 18-hour stimulation, collected from a patient who received antiretroviral therapy. The sequence derives from an adult man with HIV who was CMV-seropositive. CDR3 loop: CASSEGGWGNQPQHF. The CDR3, as DNA: TGTGCCAGCAGCGAAGGGGGATGGGGCAATCAGCCCCAGCATTTT.